This T cell receptor (beta chain) was sequenced in a study of blood T cell repertoires in COVID-19. Study overall: Material from acute and convalescent COVID-19 was sourced from the United States, Italy and Spain. PBMCs, B-cell-depleted T cells, or T cells were the source of the cDNA or gDNA that made up the material.

Germline-derived CDR1 and CDR2 are SGHRS and YFSETQ. This CDR3 comprises 15 residues. V lost 4 bases, J lost 1 base, and 4 bases stayed unmatched. Original handling: By means of reference gene primer amplification, nucleated cell counts were estimated. Libraries were prepared by immunoSEQ multiplex PCR; TCRdb keeps only in-frame clonotypes and omits some of them. The DNA gave D and trimming, while V, J and clone size come from that table. Here the sample spans 100,000 to 150,000 clones, roughly 90% being singletons. Material for sequencing was peripheral blood. This TCR was sampled from a man over 45 with active or convalescent COVID-19. The V gene is TRBV5-1, the J gene TRBJ2-3, with 9 bases identical to TRBD1. CDR3 residues: CASSPRDRGTDTQYF. DNA for the CDR3: TGCGCCAGCAGCCCCCGGGACAGGGGCACAGATACGCAGTATTTT.